A selection of T cell receptor beta chains follows, all from one sample in a study of early stage breast cancer tumors. Sequencing was performed with immunoSEQ multiplex PCR; in TCRdb, only in-frame clones are kept and a portion is missing. The sample shows around 10,000 clones, 66% of them seen only once. The sequenced material came from breast tumor tissue. Every receptor here comes from a person in their fifties or sixties with breast cancer. CDR3s include the opening cysteine and the closing phenylalanine or tryptophan. Each record gives: J gene, D gene, clone size, V gene, CDR3 DNA, CDR3 protein. The D gene is left open where the match is weak. Clone size is not always given. Where it is, it says once, few, many or a class for expanded clones.

TRBJ2-5 TRBD1 once TRBV18 TGTGCCAGCTCACCAAGACGGCGGACAGGGGGCAAGGAGACCCAGTACTTC CASSPRRRTGGKETQYF
TRBJ1-1 TRBD1 . TRBV7-9 TGTGCCAGCAGCTTAACAGGGACAGCCGGTGAAGCTTTCTTT CASSLTGTAGEAFF
TRBJ1-2 . few TRBV6-4 TGTGCCAGCAGTGCCACAAGGGGGGACTATGGCTACACCTTC CASSATRGDYGYTF
TRBJ2-5 TRBD1 . TRBV6-1 TGTGCCAGCAGTTCCGGGACAGGTTTGGGGACCCAGTACTTC CASSSGTGLGTQYF
TRBJ2-2 . few TRBV6-6 TGTGCCAGCAGTGGTAGTGGCGGGGAGCTGTTTTTT CASSGSGGELFF
TRBJ2-5 TRBD1 . TRBV27 TGTGCCAGCAGTGAAGCCGGGACAGGGTTTTTCCCTTTAGGTGAGACCCAGTACTTC CASSEAGTGFFPLGETQYF
TRBJ1-5 . few TRBV18 TGTGCCAGCTCACCAGGGTTTAGGAACAATCAGCCCCAGCATTTT CASSPGFRNNQPQHF
TRBJ2-6 . . TRBV25-1 TGTGCCAGCAGTGAAATCTCTGGGGCCAACGTCCTGACTTTC CASSEISGANVLTF
TRBJ1-2 . few TRBV10-1 TGCGCCGCCAAGGTAGAGGGGCCAAACTATGGCTACACCTTC CAAKVEGPNYGYTF
TRBJ2-4 . . TRBV4-1 TGCGCCAGCAGCCAAAAGGGGCCAGGCTATGTCGAGTACTTC CASSQKGPGYVEYF
TRBJ2-1 . once TRBV27 TGTGCCAGCAGTTCTATTACCTCCTACAATGAGCAGTTCTTC CASSSITSYNEQFF
TRBJ2-1 TRBD2 few TRBV2 TGTGCCAGCAGCCCCAGGACTAGCGGCGACAATGAGCAGTTCTTC CASSPRTSGDNEQFF
TRBJ1-1 TRBD1 . TRBV6-1 TGTGCCAGCTGGGACAGGTTGAACACTGAAGCTTTCTTT CASWDRLNTEAFF
TRBJ2-3 . . TRBV7-2 TGTGCCAGCAGCTTAGGTGCAGGGTCAGATACGCAGTATTTT CASSLGAGSDTQYF
TRBJ1-1 . . TRBV19 TGTGCCAGTAGTATAAGAGGAGGGGCCGACAAGGGTGGCACTGAAGCTTTCTTT CASSIRGGADKGGTEAFF
TRBJ1-2 TRBD1 . TRBV9 TGTGCCAGCAGCTCCCCCCGAGACGGGACAGGGGGCTATGGCTACACCTTC CASSSPRDGTGGYGYTF
TRBJ1-3 . . TRBV18 TGTGCCAGCTCACCATCAGGGGCGCGAGGAAACACCATATATTTT CASSPSGARGNTIYF
TRBJ2-4 . . TRBV5-6 TGTGCCAGCAGCTTGGAGTTGGCCCTGAAGGAGTACTTC CASSLELALKEYF
TRBJ2-2 . once TRBV27 TGTGCCAGCAGTCCCCAGACCCCCCCCGGGGAGCTGTTTTTT CASSPQTPPGELFF
TRBJ2-5 TRBD2 . TRBV10-3 TGTGCCATCAGTGCGGGACTAGCGGTAAAAGAGACCCAGTACTTC CAISAGLAVKETQYF
TRBJ2-1 TRBD2 . TRBV29-1 TGCAGCGTTCGGACTAGCGGGAGTAATGAGCAGTTCTTC CSVRTSGSNEQFF
TRBJ1-5 . . TRBV19 TGTGCCAGTAGTATATTGGGGCTAGGGGAGGGCAATCAGCCCCAGCATTTT CASSILGLGEGNQPQHF
TRBJ1-2 . few TRBV25-1 TGTGCCAGCAGTGAATTGAGGGGTGGCGATGGCTACACCTTC CASSELRGGDGYTF
TRBJ1-5 . . TRBV30 TGTGCCTGGAGTGTAGGAAATCAGCCCCAGCATTTT CAWSVGNQPQHF
TRBJ1-4 TRBD1 few TRBV28 TGTGCCAGCAGCCTCCAGGGGGTTGGTGAAAAACTGTTTTTT CASSLQGVGEKLFF
TRBJ2-2 TRBD1 . TRBV7-9 TGTGCCAGCAGCATAGGGACAGCGAACACCGGGGAGCTGTTTTTT CASSIGTANTGELFF
TRBJ1-5 . . TRBV4-2 TGTGCCAGCAGCCAAGATTGGGCAGGGACATACAATCAGCCCCAGCATTTT CASSQDWAGTYNQPQHF
TRBJ2-5 . . TRBV11-2 TGTGCCAGCAGCTTAGTAACGATTAACTTCCAAGAGACCCAGTACTTC CASSLVTINFQETQYF
TRBJ2-2 . . TRBV4-2 TGTGCCAGCAGCCAAGAGGACAGTGAGACCGGGGAGCTGTTTTTT CASSQEDSETGELFF
TRBJ2-3 . . TRBV6-1 TGTGCCAGCAGATCGAGGGGGACAGATACGCAGTATTTT CASRSRGTDTQYF
TRBJ1-1 TRBD1 once TRBV5-1 TGCGCCAGCAGCTCCGGGACAGGGTCTGGGGGAACTGAAGCTTTCTTT CASSSGTGSGGTEAFF
TRBJ1-4 TRBD1 . TRBV5-1 TGCGCCAGCAGCTTGGGACAGGGGTCACCCCGATTTTTT CASSLGQGSPRFF
TRBJ1-6 . . TRBV19 TGTGCCAGTAGTTTTCTGACTAATTCACCCCTCCACTTT CASSFLTNSPLHF
TRBJ2-1 TRBD2 . TRBV7-2 TGTGCCAGCAGCTCGGGACTAACCGTTCATGAGCAGTTCTTC CASSSGLTVHEQFF
TRBJ2-2 TRBD1 . TRBV14 TGTGCCAGCAGCCAAGAGACAGGGGGAATCACCGGGGAGCTGTTTTTT CASSQETGGITGELFF
TRBJ1-1 . . TRBV2 TGTGCCAGGGCAGACACACCGAACACTGAAGCTTTCTTT CARADTPNTEAFF
TRBJ2-2 . few TRBV27 TGTGCCAGCAGCCAGATTAAGCCCCGTAACACCGGGGAGCTGTTTTTT CASSQIKPRNTGELFF
TRBJ2-2 . once TRBV10-3 TGTGCCATCAGTGAGTCGATCCGGGCGAACACCGGGGAGCTGTTTTTT CAISESIRANTGELFF
TRBJ2-7 . . TRBV7-9 TGTGCCAGCAGTAGGACGGACCGGGGGTACGAGCAGTACTTC CASSRTDRGYEQYF
TRBJ2-7 TRBD1 . TRBV5-1 TGCGCCAGCAGCCCCCGACCTGACAGGGCTGGCGAGCAGTACTTC CASSPRPDRAGEQYF
TRBJ1-3 . . TRBV9 TGTGCCAGCAGCGTAGATGTGAGGGGATATGGAAACACCATATATTTT CASSVDVRGYGNTIYF
TRBJ2-2 . . TRBV5-4 TGTGCCAGCAGCTTGGACCAGGGTCCCGGGGAGCTGTTTTTT CASSLDQGPGELFF
TRBJ1-1 . few TRBV5-6 TGTGCCAGCAGCTTGGGGGGAGGGGGTAGCACTGAAGCTTTCTTT CASSLGGGGSTEAFF
TRBJ2-3 . . TRBV29-1 . CSVEVRARGTDTQYF
TRBJ2-1 TRBD2 . TRBV19 TGTGCCAGTAGTACGAAACTAGCGGCCCCGAATGAGCAGTTCTTC CASSTKLAAPNEQFF
TRBJ1-1 . . TRBV30 TGTGCCTGGAGTGTTCGATCGAGTGAAGCTTTCTTT CAWSVRSSEAFF
TRBJ2-3 . . TRBV18 TGTGCCAGCTCACCCGGGGGCTTGGGTGAAGATACGCAGTATTTT CASSPGGLGEDTQYF
TRBJ2-2 . . TRBV6-1 TGTGCCAGCAGATCACAGGGCCCCACCGGGGAGCTGTTTTTT CASRSQGPTGELFF
TRBJ2-2 TRBD1 . TRBV7-9 TGTGCCAGCAGCTCCCGACAGGGTCTGATGAGGGAGCTGTTTTTT CASSSRQGLMRELFF
TRBJ2-5 . few TRBV27 TGTGCCAGCAGTTTGGGGGGGGCCGGCCCTCTACAAGAGACCCAGTACTTC CASSLGGAGPLQETQYF
TRBJ2-1 TRBD1 . TRBV6-6 TGTGCCAGCAGTTACGGGACAGGGTTCCACAATGAGCAGTTCTTC CASSYGTGFHNEQFF
TRBJ1-5 . few TRBV7-2 TGTGCCAGCAGCCCTGCCACCGCGGTCAATCAGCCCCAGCATTTT CASSPATAVNQPQHF